This T cell receptor (beta chain) was retrieved from a study of T cell responses to AZD1222 COVID-19 vaccine. On this clone itself: The antigen is not known.

Trimming took 5 bases from V and 9 from J; bases not matched to a gene: 6. Per germline, CDR1 MNHEY and CDR2 SMNVEV (reference sequence). The CDR3 is 14 residues long. Broader study findings: Most donors were white British and more were female, and clonal diversity was possibly underestimated. The study found vaccine-associated CD4 TCRs spanning spike, dominant at 160-218 and 743-854. Seropositivity was recorded at baseline in only a handful of AZD1222 recipients. Spike-specific TCRs gained breadth and depth after people received two AZD1222 doses.

Here immunoSEQ multiplex PCR was the method, and the copy in TCRdb shows in-frame clones only, minus some. The sample lists around 140,000 clones, about 94% occurring once. The sequence was collected from an adult in good health. The chain links TRBV27 to TRBJ1-6; 8 positions match TRBD1. The sample was peripheral blood, taken on day 0 of AZD1222 vaccination. The CDR3 here is CASSKDRVASPLHF. In DNA form, the CDR3 reads TGTGCCAGCAGTAAGGACAGGGTTGCTTCACCCCTCCACTTT.